Listed here is a single T cell receptor beta chain. Germline CDR1 SGHRS, CDR2 YFSETQ. V was pared by 4 bases and J by 6 bases, with 11 bases of the junction left unmatched. This CDR3 spans 15 amino acids. In the study's own analysis: Reference gene primers were amplified, and this amplification served to estimate nucleated cell counts. TCRdb keeps only in-frame clones here, not all; method: immunoSEQ multiplex PCR. That table gives V, J and clone size, and the DNA gave D and trimming. The sample lists 250,000 to 300,000 clones, 85% to 90% seen once, with approximately 1.5% in the top ten. The data are from a study of blood T cell repertoires in COVID-19. For the study at large: Some COVID-19 samples were acute and others convalescent; all came from the United States, Italy and Spain. Sources were T cells, B-cell-depleted T cells, or PBMCs; the material itself was cDNA or gDNA.

The chain uses TRBV5-1 and TRBJ1-1, with TRBD1 matching 8 bases. The TCR was taken from a woman aged 40-49 years who had recovered from COVID-19. The source material was peripheral blood. The DNA for the CDR3 is TGCGCCAGCAGCGGGGCAGGGGGCGCGGCCCCTGAAGCTTTCTTT. Translation gives CASSGAGGAAPEAFF.